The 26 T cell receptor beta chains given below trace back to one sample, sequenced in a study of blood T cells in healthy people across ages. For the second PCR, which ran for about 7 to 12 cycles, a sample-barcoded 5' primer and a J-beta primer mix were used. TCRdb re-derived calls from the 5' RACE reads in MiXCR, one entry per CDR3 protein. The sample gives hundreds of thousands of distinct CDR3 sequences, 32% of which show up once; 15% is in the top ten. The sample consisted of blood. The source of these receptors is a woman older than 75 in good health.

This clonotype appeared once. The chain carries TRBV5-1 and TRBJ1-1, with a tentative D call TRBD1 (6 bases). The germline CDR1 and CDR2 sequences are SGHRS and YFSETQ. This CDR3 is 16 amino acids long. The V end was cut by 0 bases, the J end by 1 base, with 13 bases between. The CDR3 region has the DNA TGCGCCAGCAGCTTGGACGGACAGCCATCGAACACTGAAGCTTTCTTT. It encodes CASSLDGQPSNTEAFF.

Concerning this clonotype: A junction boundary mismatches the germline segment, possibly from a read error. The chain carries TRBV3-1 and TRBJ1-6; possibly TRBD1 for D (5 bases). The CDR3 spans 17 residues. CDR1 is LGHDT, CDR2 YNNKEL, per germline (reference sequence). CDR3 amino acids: CASSHGLPGHLNSPHHF. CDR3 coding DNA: TGTGCCAGCAGCCACGGTCTTCCAGGGCACCTGAATTCACCCCACCACTTT.

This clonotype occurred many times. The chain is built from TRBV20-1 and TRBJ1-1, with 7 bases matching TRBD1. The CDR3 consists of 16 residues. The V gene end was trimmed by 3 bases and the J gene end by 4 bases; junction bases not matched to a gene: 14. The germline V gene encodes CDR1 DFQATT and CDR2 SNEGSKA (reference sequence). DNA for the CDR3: TGCAGTGCTAGTGACGGAACAGGGGCGCGCTTCACTGAAGCTTTCTTT. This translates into CSASDGTGARFTEAFF.

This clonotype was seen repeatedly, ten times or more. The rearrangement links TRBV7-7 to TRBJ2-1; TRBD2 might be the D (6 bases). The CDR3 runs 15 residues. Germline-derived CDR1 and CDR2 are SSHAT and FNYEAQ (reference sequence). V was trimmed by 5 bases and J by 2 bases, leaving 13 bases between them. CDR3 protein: CASSPRGSTYNEQFF. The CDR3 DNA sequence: TGTGCCAGCAGCCCCCGGGGGTCCACCTACAATGAGCAGTTCTTC.

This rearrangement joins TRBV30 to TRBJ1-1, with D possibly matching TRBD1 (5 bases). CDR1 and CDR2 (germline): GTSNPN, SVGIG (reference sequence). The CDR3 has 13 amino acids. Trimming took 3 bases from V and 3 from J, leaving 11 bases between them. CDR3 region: CAWRLGTYTEAFF. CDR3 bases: TGTGCCTGGAGGCTAGGGACCTACACTGAAGCTTTCTTT.

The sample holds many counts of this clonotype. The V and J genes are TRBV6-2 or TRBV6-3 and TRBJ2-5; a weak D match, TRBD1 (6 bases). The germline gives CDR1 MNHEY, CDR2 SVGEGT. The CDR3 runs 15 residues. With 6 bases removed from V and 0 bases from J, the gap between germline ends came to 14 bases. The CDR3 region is CASSLWTDNQETQYF. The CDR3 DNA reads TGTGCCAGCAGCCTCTGGACAGACAACCAAGAGACCCAGTACTTC.

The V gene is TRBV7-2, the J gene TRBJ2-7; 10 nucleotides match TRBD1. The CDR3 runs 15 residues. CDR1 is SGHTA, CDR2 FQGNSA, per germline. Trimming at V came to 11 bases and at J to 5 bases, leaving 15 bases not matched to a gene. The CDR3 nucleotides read TGTGCCGGTAGCTTCCTGACAGGGGGCAGGGACGAGCAGTACTTC. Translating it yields CAGSFLTGGRDEQYF.

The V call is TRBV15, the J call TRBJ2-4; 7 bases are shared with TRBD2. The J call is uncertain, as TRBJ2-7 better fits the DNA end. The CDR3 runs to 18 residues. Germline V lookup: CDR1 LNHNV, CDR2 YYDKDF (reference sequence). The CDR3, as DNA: TGTGCCACCAGCAGAGCTCTCAGGACACTAGCGCTCTCCTACGAGCAGTACTTC. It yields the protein CATSRALRTLALSYEQYF.

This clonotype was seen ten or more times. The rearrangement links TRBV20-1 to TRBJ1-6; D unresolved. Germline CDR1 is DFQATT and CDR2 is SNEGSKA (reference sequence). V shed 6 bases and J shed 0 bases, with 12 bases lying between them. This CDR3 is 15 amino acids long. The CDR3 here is CSAADRSSYNSPLHF. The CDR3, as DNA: TGCAGTGCGGCCGACCGGAGCTCCTATAATTCACCCCTCCACTTT.

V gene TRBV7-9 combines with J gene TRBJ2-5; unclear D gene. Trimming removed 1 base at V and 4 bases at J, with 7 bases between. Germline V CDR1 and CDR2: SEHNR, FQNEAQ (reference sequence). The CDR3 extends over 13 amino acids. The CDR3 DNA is TGTGCCAGCAGCTTAGTGGTCCCAGAGACCCAGTACTTC. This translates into CASSLVVPETQYF.

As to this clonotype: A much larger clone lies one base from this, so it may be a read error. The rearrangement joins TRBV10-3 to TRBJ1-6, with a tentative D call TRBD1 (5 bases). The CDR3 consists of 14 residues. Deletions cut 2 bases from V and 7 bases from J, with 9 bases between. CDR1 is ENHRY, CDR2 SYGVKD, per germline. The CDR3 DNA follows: TGTGCCATCAGTGAGGGAGCAGGGAATTCACCCCTCCACTTT. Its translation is CAISEGAGNSPLHF.

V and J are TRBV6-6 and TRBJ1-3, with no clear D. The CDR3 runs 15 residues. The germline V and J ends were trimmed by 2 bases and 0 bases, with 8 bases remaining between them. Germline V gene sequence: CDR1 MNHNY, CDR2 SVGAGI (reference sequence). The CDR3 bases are TGTGCCAGCAGTTACAGGGTTGACTCTGGAAACACCATATATTTT. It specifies CASSYRVDSGNTIYF.

CDR3 in amino acids: CSAHTGTSYGDEQFF. Here the CDR3 DNA reads TGCAGTGCTCATACCGGGACTAGCTATGGGGATGAGCAGTTCTTC. The chain links TRBV20-1 to TRBJ2-1; TRBD2 matches at 9 bases. The CDR3 loop spans 15 amino acids. The V gene end was trimmed by 5 bases and the J gene end by 8 bases; junction bases not matched to a gene: 13. CDR1 DFQATT and CDR2 SNEGSKA come from the germline V gene (reference sequence).

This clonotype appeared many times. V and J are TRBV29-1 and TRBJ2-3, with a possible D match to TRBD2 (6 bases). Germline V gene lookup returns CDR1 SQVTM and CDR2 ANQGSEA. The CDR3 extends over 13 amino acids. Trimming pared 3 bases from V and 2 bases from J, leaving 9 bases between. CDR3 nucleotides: TGCAGCGTTGAGGGGGGAACCACAGATACGCAGTATTTT. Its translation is CSVEGGTTDTQYF.

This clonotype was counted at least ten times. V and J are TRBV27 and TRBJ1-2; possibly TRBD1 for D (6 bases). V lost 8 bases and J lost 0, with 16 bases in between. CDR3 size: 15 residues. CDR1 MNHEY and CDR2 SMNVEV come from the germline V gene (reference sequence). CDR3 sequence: CASGLGALTNYGYTF. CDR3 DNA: TGTGCCAGCGGGCTGGGGGCGCTTACTAACTATGGCTACACCTTC.

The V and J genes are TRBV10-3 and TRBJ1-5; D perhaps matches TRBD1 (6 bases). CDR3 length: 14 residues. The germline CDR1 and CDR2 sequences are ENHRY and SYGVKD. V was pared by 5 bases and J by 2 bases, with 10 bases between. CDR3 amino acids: CAISKSGGNQPQHF. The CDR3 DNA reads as TGTGCCATCAGTAAATCAGGGGGCAATCAGCCCCAGCATTTT.

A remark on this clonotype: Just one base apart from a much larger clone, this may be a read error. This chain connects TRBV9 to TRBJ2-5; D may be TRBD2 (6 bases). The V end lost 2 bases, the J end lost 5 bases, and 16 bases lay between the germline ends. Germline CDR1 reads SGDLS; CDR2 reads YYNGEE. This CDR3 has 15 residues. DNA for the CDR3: TGTGCCAGCAGCGTGGACGGGGGACTCTGGGAGACCCAGTACTTC. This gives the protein CASSVDGGLWETQYF.

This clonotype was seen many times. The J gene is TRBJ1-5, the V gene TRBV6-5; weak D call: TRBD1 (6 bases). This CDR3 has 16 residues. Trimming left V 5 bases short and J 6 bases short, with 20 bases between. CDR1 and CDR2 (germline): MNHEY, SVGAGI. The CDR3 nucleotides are TGTGCCAGCAGTCCCCACTTGACAGGACCTGGTCAGCCCCAGCATTTT. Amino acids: CASSPHLTGPGQPQHF.

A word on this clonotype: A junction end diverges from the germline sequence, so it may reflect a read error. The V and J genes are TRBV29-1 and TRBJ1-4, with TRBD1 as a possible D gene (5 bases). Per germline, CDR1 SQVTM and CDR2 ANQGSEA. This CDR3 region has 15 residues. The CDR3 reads CSVGKAGASNGKLFF. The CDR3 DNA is TGCAGCGTTGGGAAGGCCGGGGCTTCTAATGGAAAACTGTTTTTT.

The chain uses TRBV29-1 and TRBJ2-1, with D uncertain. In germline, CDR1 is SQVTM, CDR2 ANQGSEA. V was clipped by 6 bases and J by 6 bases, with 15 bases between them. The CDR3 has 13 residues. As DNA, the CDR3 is TGCAGCGTGGAACCACTCGGCCCCAATGAGCAGTTCTTC. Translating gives CSVEPLGPNEQFF.

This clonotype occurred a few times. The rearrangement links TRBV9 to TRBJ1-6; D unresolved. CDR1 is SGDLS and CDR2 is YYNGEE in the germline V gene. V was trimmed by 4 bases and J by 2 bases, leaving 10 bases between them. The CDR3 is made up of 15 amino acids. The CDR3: CASSFGGAYNSPLHF. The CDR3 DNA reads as TGTGCCAGCAGCTTCGGCGGAGCCTATAATTCACCCCTCCACTTT.

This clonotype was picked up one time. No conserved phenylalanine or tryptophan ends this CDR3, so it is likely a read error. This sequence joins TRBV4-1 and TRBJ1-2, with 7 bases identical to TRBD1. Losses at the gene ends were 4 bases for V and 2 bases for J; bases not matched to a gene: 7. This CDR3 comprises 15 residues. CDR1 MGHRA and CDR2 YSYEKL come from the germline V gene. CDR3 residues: CASSRPGQLNYGYTV. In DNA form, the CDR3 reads TGCGCCAGCAGCCGACCGGGACAGCTGAACTATGGCTACACCGTC.

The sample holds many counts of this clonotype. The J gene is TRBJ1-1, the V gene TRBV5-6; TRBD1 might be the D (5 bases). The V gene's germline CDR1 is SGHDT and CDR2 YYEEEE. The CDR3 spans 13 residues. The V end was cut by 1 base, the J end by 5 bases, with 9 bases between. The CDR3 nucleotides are TGTGCCAGCAGCTTGAAGGGGCTAACTGAAGCTTTCTTT. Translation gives CASSLKGLTEAFF.

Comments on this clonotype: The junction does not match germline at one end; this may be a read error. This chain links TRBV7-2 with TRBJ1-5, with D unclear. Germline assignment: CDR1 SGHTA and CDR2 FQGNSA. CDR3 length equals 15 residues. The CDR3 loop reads CVSRAGGGTNQPQHF. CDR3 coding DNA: TGTGTCAGCAGAGCTGGTGGTGGAACCAATCAGCCCCAGCATTTT.

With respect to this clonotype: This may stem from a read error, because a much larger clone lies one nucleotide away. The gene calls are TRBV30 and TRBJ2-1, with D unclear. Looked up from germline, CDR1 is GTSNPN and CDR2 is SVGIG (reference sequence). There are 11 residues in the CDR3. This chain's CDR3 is CAWTPSNERFF. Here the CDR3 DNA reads TGTGCCTGGACGCCATCCAATGAGCGGTTCTTC.

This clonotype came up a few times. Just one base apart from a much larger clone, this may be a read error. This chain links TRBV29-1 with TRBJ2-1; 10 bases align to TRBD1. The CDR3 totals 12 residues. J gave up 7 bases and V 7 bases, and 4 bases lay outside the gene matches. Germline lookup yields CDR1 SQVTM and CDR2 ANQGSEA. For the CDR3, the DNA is TGCAGCGGGGGGGGACAGGGGAATGAGCAGTTCTTC. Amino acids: CSGGGQGNEQFF.